This entry concerns a single T cell receptor (beta chain). Germline CDR1 LNHDA, CDR2 SQIVND (reference sequence). The CDR3 contains 15 residues. V gave up 4 bases and J gave up 5 bases; unmatched junction bases: 4. Profiling relied on immunoSEQ multiplex PCR, and the TCRdb table lists in-frame clones only, not all of them. The sample consists of about 120,000 clones, about four fifths of them appearing once. This entry belongs to a study of blood T cell repertoires in COVID-19. The sequenced material came from peripheral blood. The clonotype originates from a man between 65 and 85 years old with acute or convalescent COVID-19. V is TRBV19 and J is TRBJ2-3; TRBD1 matches 12 bases. The chain's CDR3 is CASSSRDRGRDTQYF. The CDR3 DNA is TGTGCCAGTAGTAGCAGGGACAGGGGGCGAGATACGCAGTATTTT. The full variable domain, with the rest looked up from reference TRBV19 and TRBJ2-3, is DGGITQSPKYLFRKEGQNVTLSCEQNLNHDAMYWYRQDPGQGLRLIYYSQIVNDFQKGDIAEGYSVSREKKESFPLTVTSAQKNPTAFYLCASSSRDRGRDTQYFGPGTRLTVL.